The rows below give T cell receptor beta chains drawn from one sample of a study of graft-versus-host responses after intestinal transplantation. TCRdb's copy holds only in-frame clones and misses some; the assay was immunoSEQ multiplex PCR. The sample shows fewer than 150,000 clones, around nine tenths of them seen only once. For these TCRs, the target antigens are not known. Material: unstimulated CD4+ T cells sorted from spleen or lymph node cells, obtained before intestinal transplant. The origin of the receptors is a human donor who received an intestinal transplant. The CDR3 runs from the conserved cysteine through the conserved F or W. Each record gives: D gene, J gene, CDR3 length, clone size, V gene, CDR3 DNA, CDR3 protein. A D gene is named only where the DNA matches it firmly. Expanded clones are given a class, and other clones once, few, many or no size at all.

NA,TRBJ2-3,12,once,TRBV2,TGTGCCAGCAGGATGACAGGCTATACGCAGTATTTT,CASRMTGYTQYF
TRBD1,TRBJ2-5,13,NA,TRBV7-7,TGTGCCAGCAGCTCGGACAGGGAAGAGACCCAGTACTTC,CASSSDREETQYF
NA,TRBJ2-7,16,NA,TRBV27,TGTGCCAGCAGTCTGATCCCGGGACCTATTCCATTAGAGCAGTACTTC,CASSLIPGPIPLEQYF
TRBD2,TRBJ2-1,12,once,TRBV12-5,TGTGCTAGTGGTTTCGGGGGGTATGAGCAGTTCTTC,CASGFGGYEQFF
NA,TRBJ1-3,13,NA,TRBV6-1,TGTGCCAGCAACCCAGGGTTAGGAAACACCATATATTTT,CASNPGLGNTIYF
NA,TRBJ2-7,15,NA,TRBV11-3,TGTGCCAGCGGTCTCGAGACCGGGGGCGCCTACGAGCAGTACTTC,CASGLETGGAYEQYF
TRBD1,TRBJ2-7,17,NA,TRBV4-2,TGTGCCAGCAGCCAAGATGCCGTCGGGACAGGGGGCTACGAGCAGTACTTC,CASSQDAVGTGGYEQYF
NA,TRBJ2-4,12,NA,TRBV28,TGTGCCAGCAGCCCCGGGACAAACATTCAGTACTTC,CASSPGTNIQYF
NA,TRBJ1-1,13,NA,TRBV7-9,TGTGCCAGCAGCCCCAAGTCTCCCCCTGAAGCTTTCTTT,CASSPKSPPEAFF
NA,TRBJ1-3,13,few,TRBV21-1,TGTGCCAGCGGGACAGGGGATGGAGACACCATATATTTT,CASGTGDGDTIYF
TRBD1,TRBJ2-7,16,NA,TRBV5-4,TGTGCCAGCAGGAACGCTGCGGGACAGGAGGTCTACGAGCAGTACTTC,CASRNAAGQEVYEQYF
NA,TRBJ1-5,13,NA,TRBV10-3,TGTGCCATCAGTGTGGGCAACCATCAGCCCCAGCATTTT,CAISVGNHQPQHF
NA,TRBJ1-4,12,NA,TRBV6-1,TGTGCCAGCGGAGGACGGAGTGAAAAACTGTTTTTT,CASGGRSEKLFF
NA,TRBJ2-3,14,once,TRBV7-6,TGTGCCAGCAGCTCAAGTAACGACTGGTATACGCAGTATTTT,CASSSSNDWYTQYF
TRBD1,TRBJ2-5,14,NA,TRBV5-1,TGCGCCAGCACCCTGGACAGGCCCGAGGCGACCCAGTACTTC,CASTLDRPEATQYF
NA,TRBJ1-1,15,NA,TRBV12-2,TGTGCAAGTCGCCCAGTTGGGACAGCCGACACTGAAGCTTTCTTT,CASRPVGTADTEAFF
NA,TRBJ2-7,13,NA,TRBV18,TGTGCCAGCACCCCGGACCAATCCTACGAGCAGTACTTC,CASTPDQSYEQYF
NA,TRBJ2-1,14,NA,TRBV10-1,TGCGCCAGCAGTTCGGGCTACCTCGGCAATGAGCAGTTCTTC,CASSSGYLGNEQFF
NA,TRBJ1-2,13,once,TRBV9,TGTGCCAGCAGCGTACAGGGAGCCTATGGCTACACCTTC,CASSVQGAYGYTF
NA,TRBJ1-5,17,NA,TRBV5-8,TGTGCCAGCAGCTTGGAGGTCAGGTCAAATAGCAATCAGCCCCAGCATTTT,CASSLEVRSNSNQPQHF
NA,TRBJ1-5,14,NA,TRBV29-1,TGCAGCGTTTCGCCTATAGATCCGAATCAGCCCCAGCATTTT,CSVSPIDPNQPQHF
NA,TRBJ2-1,12,NA,TRBV6-1,TGTGCCAGCAGTGACAAGTACAATGAGCAGTTCTTC,CASSDKYNEQFF
TRBD1,TRBJ1-1,14,NA,TRBV2,TGTGCCAGCAGACGGACAGGGGTTATTACTGAAGCTTTCTTT,CASRRTGVITEAFF
NA,TRBJ1-1,14,NA,TRBV9,TGTGCCAGCAGCGCCGGGACACTGAACACTGAAGCTTTCTTT,CASSAGTLNTEAFF
TRBD1,TRBJ2-7,14,NA,TRBV2,TGTGCCAGCAGTGAACGGACAGGGTCTTTCGAGCAGTACTTC,CASSERTGSFEQYF
NA,TRBJ2-1,14,NA,TRBV10-3,TGTGCCATCAGTGAGATCAGGGAGTACAATGAGCAGTTCTTC,CAISEIREYNEQFF
NA,TRBJ2-3,13,NA,TRBV12-5,TGTGTTAGTGGTTCCCTAGGGCAGGGTAAGCAGTATTTT,CVSGSLGQGKQYF
TRBD1,TRBJ2-7,17,NA,TRBV7-3,TGTGCCAGCAGCTTAAACCAGGGGACAGGGAGCTCCTACGAGCAGTACTTC,CASSLNQGTGSSYEQYF
NA,TRBJ2-7,9,NA,TRBV18,TGTGCCAGCTCGTCAGAGGAGTACTTC,CASSSEEYF
NA,TRBJ2-3,14,NA,TRBV2,TGTGCCAGCATTACGGGACAAGGCACAGATACGCAGTATTTT,CASITGQGTDTQYF
NA,TRBJ2-3,13,NA,TRBV5-6,TGTGCCAGCAGCAGACTGGGGGCAGATACGCAGTATTTT,CASSRLGADTQYF
NA,TRBJ2-4,18,NA,TRBV11-2,TGTGCCAGCAGCTTCACCGGGACACCGACTTCGGGGAAAAACATTCAGTACTTC,CASSFTGTPTSGKNIQYF
TRBD2,TRBJ2-7,11,NA,TRBV2,TGTGCCAGCAGTGAAAGGACTAGCCAGTACTTC,CASSERTSQYF
TRBD2,TRBJ2-7,16,NA,TRBV6-1,TGTGCCAGCAGTGTATTAGCGGGGTCGAGCTCCTACGAGCAGTACTTC,CASSVLAGSSSYEQYF
NA,TRBJ2-5,14,NA,TRBV5-1,TGCGCCAGCAGCTTGGTGCCCTACCAAGAGACCCAGTACTTC,CASSLVPYQETQYF
TRBD1,TRBJ1-2,14,NA,TRBV27,TGTGCCAGCAGTTTAACAGGGGTCCCCTATGGCTACACCTTC,CASSLTGVPYGYTF
NA,TRBJ2-7,12,NA,TRBV6-1,TGTGCCAGCAGCGGGGGCCTTGCCGAGCAGTACTTC,CASSGGLAEQYF
TRBD1,TRBJ1-3,16,NA,TRBV12-5,TGTGCTAGTGGTTTCGCGACAGGGCCCTCTGGAAACACCATATATTTT,CASGFATGPSGNTIYF
NA,TRBJ1-1,13,NA,TRBV11-2,TGTGCCAGCAGCGGCCGGGGGGCGGCTGAAGCTTTCTTT,CASSGRGAAEAFF
TRBD2,TRBJ2-1,16,once,TRBV5-6,TGTGCCAGCGCGAACTGGCGGGGGAGCTCCTACAATGAGCAGTTCTTC,CASANWRGSSYNEQFF
NA,TRBJ1-4,12,NA,TRBV2,TGTGCCAGCAGTGGTCTAAATGAAAAACTGTTTTTT,CASSGLNEKLFF
NA,TRBJ1-1,15,NA,TRBV18,TGTGCCAGCTCACCTCAATCGGACGGAAACACTGAAGCTTTCTTT,CASSPQSDGNTEAFF
NA,TRBJ2-1,13,NA,TRBV6-5,TGTGCCAGCAGTTACCCTCCTTACAATGAGCAGTTCTTC,CASSYPPYNEQFF
NA,TRBJ1-6,16,NA,TRBV5-1,TGCGCCAGCAGCCCTGCTGGGGACTTCTATAATTCACCCCTCCACTTT,CASSPAGDFYNSPLHF
NA,TRBJ2-7,15,NA,TRBV7-9,TGTGCCAGCAGCTTATTTTCGGGACAACTCTACGAGCAGTACTTC,CASSLFSGQLYEQYF
TRBD1,TRBJ1-1,13,NA,TRBV30,TGTGCCTGGAGTGGAGGGGGCTTCACTGAAGCTTTCTTT,CAWSGGGFTEAFF
NA,TRBJ1-2,16,NA,TRBV19,TGTGCCAGTACCGACACAGGGCGAGTTACTAACTATGGCTACACCTTC,CASTDTGRVTNYGYTF
NA,TRBJ1-5,15,NA,TRBV4-2,TGTGCCAGCAGCCAAGAGGGGGGGATCAATCAGCCCCAGCATTTT,CASSQEGGINQPQHF
TRBD2,TRBJ2-2,17,once,TRBV7-9,TGTGCCAGCAGCTTCTCACATAGCGGGGGGTACACCGGGGAGCTGTTTTTT,CASSFSHSGGYTGELFF
NA,TRBJ2-2,14,NA,TRBV7-9,TGTGCCAGCAGCTTAGAAAAGGTCACCGGGGAGCTGTTTTTT,CASSLEKVTGELFF